One and the same sample provided the 18 T cell receptor beta chains below, sequenced in a study of T cells in Graves' hyperthyroidism and ophthalmopathy (dated by TCRdb to about 2019). Library preparation was by multiplex PCR. The listed sequencing device is Illumina HiSeq 2000. The TCR beta CDR3 regions were amplified from the RNA transcripts. For the first round of RT-PCR on the TCR CDR3, the HTBI primer set was used together with the Qiagen OneStep RT-PCR kit. TCRdb ran its own pipeline on the public reads, namely fastp trimming at Q25 and MiXCR clone calling, and kept in-frame beta chains. Rows with a matching CDR3 protein are joined into one entry that keeps the most common DNA and genes. The sample table contains some 360,000 distinct CDR3 sequences; only one count was recorded for around 14% of them. The ten most abundant clones make up about 11% of the sample. Sequencing input: blood. Every receptor here comes from a woman between 55 and 75 years old with Graves' hyperthyroidism.

This clonotype appeared many times. The V and J genes are TRBV9 and TRBJ2-1, with 9 bases identical to TRBD2. The germline V gene encodes CDR1 SGDLS and CDR2 YYNGEE. With 3 bases clipped from V and 5 bases from J, the junction kept 6 bases outside the gene matches. The length of the CDR3 is 15 residues. This CDR3 reads CASSASGVRDNEQFF. CDR3 coding DNA: TGTGCCAGCAGCGCTAGCGGGGTCAGGGACAATGAGCAGTTCTTC.

The chain combines TRBV4-1 with TRBJ2-3, with TRBD2 matching 7 bases. J was trimmed by 1 base and V by 0 bases; bases with no gene match: 19. CDR3 size: 21 residues. From germline, CDR1 is MGHRA and CDR2 YSYEKL. The CDR3 sequence: CASSQDRVVGGRYSGTDTQYF. The CDR3 nucleotides read TGCGCCAGCAGCCAAGATAGGGTGGTGGGGGGGAGGTATTCGGGCACAGATACGCAGTATTTT.

The chain is built from TRBV19 and TRBJ1-5, with D possibly TRBD1 on 5 matching bases. CDR3 length: 15 amino acids. V dropped 4 bases and J dropped 1 base, with 11 bases sitting between them. CDR1 and CDR2 (germline): LNHDA, SQIVND (reference sequence). As DNA, the CDR3 is TGTGCCAGTAGTAGGGCAGGGAGAAGCAATCAGCCCCAGCATTTT. Amino acids: CASSRAGRSNQPQHF. Full variable domain (rest looked up from reference TRBV19 and TRBJ1-5): DGGITQSPKYLFRKEGQNVTLSCEQNLNHDAMYWYRQDPGQGLRLIYYSQIVNDFQKGDIAEGYSVSREKKESFPLTVTSAQKNPTAFYLCASSRAGRSNQPQHFGDGTRLSIL.

This clonotype was seen at least ten times. The rearrangement links TRBV20-1 to TRBJ1-5, with D unclear. V lost 5 bases and J 1 base, leaving 9 bases between the germline ends. The CDR3 is made up of 13 amino acids. Looked up from germline, CDR1 is DFQATT and CDR2 is SNEGSKA (reference sequence). The CDR3 region has the DNA TGCAGTGCTTCGTTCGACAGCAATCAGCCCCAGCATTTT. Amino acids: CSASFDSNQPQHF.

At least ten counts were recorded for this clonotype. The chain combines TRBV19 with TRBJ2-7; 8 bases fit TRBD2. V gave up 6 bases and J gave up 6 bases; unmatched junction bases: 13. CDR1 is LNHDA, CDR2 SQIVND, per germline (reference sequence). This CDR3 contains 15 residues. Here the CDR3 reads CASRRTAGDSGEQYF. The CDR3 DNA is TGTGCCAGTAGAAGGACAGCGGGAGATAGCGGCGAGCAGTACTTC.

This clonotype occurred many times. This chain links TRBV6-1 with TRBJ2-7; no clear D. V lost 1 base and J lost 7, with 20 bases in between. The CDR3 sequence is 16 residues long. CDR1 is MNHNS, CDR2 SASEGT, per germline. For the CDR3, the DNA is TGTGCCAGCAGTGAAGAGGTGAGTGAGCCCTCTGAGGAGCAGTACTTC. Translated, it gives CASSEEVSEPSEEQYF.

This clonotype has just a few counts. This chain uses TRBV20-1 with TRBJ2-1; possibly TRBD2 for D (6 bases). V was cut by 4 bases and J by 3 bases, with 16 bases left in between. This CDR3 is 15 amino acids long. CDR1 and CDR2 (germline): DFQATT, SNEGSKA (reference sequence). DNA of the CDR3: TGCAGTGCTATTTCCCCGGGACTCTTCTACAATGAGCAGTTCTTC. Translation: CSAISPGLFYNEQFF.

This clonotype was seen a few times. V gene TRBV11-2 combines with J gene TRBJ2-1, with 9 bases fitting TRBD1. The CDR3 has 22 residues. V lost 5 bases, J lost 0 bases, and 23 bases stayed unmatched. Germline values: CDR1 SGHAT, CDR2 FQNNGV. In nucleotides, the CDR3 is TGTGCCAGCAGCCACCCGGGACAGGGTACGGCTGGCATCAGGAGCTCCTACAATGAGCAGTTCTTC. It encodes CASSHPGQGTAGIRSSYNEQFF.

The chain uses TRBV5-8 and TRBJ2-5, with a tentative D call TRBD2 (6 bases). The CDR3 has 15 residues. The germline gives CDR1 SGHTS, CDR2 YDEGEE. Trimming shortened V by 0 bases and J by 3 bases, and 12 bases separated the two germline ends. The CDR3 reads CASSLGGARKETQYF. The CDR3 nucleotides read TGTGCCAGCAGCTTGGGCGGGGCCCGAAAAGAGACCCAGTACTTC. The whole variable domain, remainder taken from reference TRBV5-8 and TRBJ2-5, is EAGVTQSPTHLIKTRGQQATLRCSPISGHTSVYWYQQALGLGLQFLLWYDEGEERNRGNFPPRFSGRQFPNYSSELNVNALELEDSALYLCASSLGGARKETQYFGPGTRLLVL.

This clonotype was observed many times. This CDR3 reads CASSGFGTGDLEAFF. The CDR3 DNA is TGTGCCAGCAGTGGATTTGGGACAGGCGATCTTGAAGCTTTCTTT. The chain carries TRBV7-9 and TRBJ1-1; 8 bases agree with TRBD1. Germline V gene lookup returns CDR1 SEHNR and CDR2 FQNEAQ (reference sequence). The CDR3 loop spans 15 amino acids. V was clipped by 6 bases and J by 7 bases; unmatched bases: 13.

This clonotype was picked up many times. This chain connects TRBV10-1 to TRBJ1-3; D unclear. The CDR3 length is 14 residues. Germline V gives CDR1 WNHNN, CDR2 SYGVQD (reference sequence). The V gene lost 10 bases and the J gene lost 4 bases, with 17 bases spanning the gap. The CDR3 sequence: CATPVEGNGNTIYF. As DNA, the CDR3 is TGCGCCACCCCGGTCGAAGGGAACGGAAACACCATATATTTT.

This clonotype showed up many times. The chain uses TRBV6-1 and TRBJ2-1, with 11 bases matching TRBD2. Trimming at V came to 6 bases and at J to 0 bases, leaving 10 bases not matched to a gene. CDR1 is MNHNS and CDR2 is SASEGT in the germline V gene. The CDR3 length is 18 residues. The DNA of the CDR3 is TGTGCCAGCAGAACCGGGACTAGCGGAGGCAGCTCCTACAATGAGCAGTTCTTC. Amino acids: CASRTGTSGGSSYNEQFF.

This clonotype was detected only a few times. This rearrangement joins TRBV24-1 to TRBJ1-1, with D uncertain. The CDR3 loop spans 13 amino acids. Trimming took 3 bases from V and 1 from J, leaving 5 bases between them. Germline-derived CDR1 and CDR2 are KGHDR and SFDVKD. The CDR3 DNA reads as TGTGCCACCAGTGATGATCGGAACACTGAAGCTTTCTTT. Its translation is CATSDDRNTEAFF.

This clonotype came up many times. The genes are TRBV11-3 and TRBJ2-3, with D possibly being TRBD2 (5 bases). Germline V gives CDR1 SGHNT, CDR2 YENEEA. The CDR3 has 17 amino acids. The V gene lost 4 bases and the J gene lost 2 bases, with 19 bases spanning the gap. The CDR3 coding sequence is TGTGCCAGCAGCTCCCACCCGTGGACTCAAACCACAGATACGCAGTATTTT. The encoded protein is CASSSHPWTQTTDTQYF.

Ten or more counts support this clonotype. The J gene is TRBJ2-7, the V gene TRBV11-2, with 10 bases matching TRBD1. V was clipped by 6 bases and J by 4 bases; unmatched bases: 9. CDR3 size: 15 residues. Germline values: CDR1 SGHAT, CDR2 FQNNGV. The CDR3 protein is CASSYNDRGLYEQYF. The CDR3 nucleotides are TGTGCCAGCAGTTATAACGACAGGGGGCTTTACGAGCAGTACTTC.

This clonotype was picked up many times. The chain is built from TRBV11-2 and TRBJ1-1; no clear D. From germline, CDR1 is SGHAT and CDR2 FQNNGV. This CDR3 has 14 amino acids. The V end was cut by 5 bases, the J end by 8 bases, with 18 bases between. The chain's CDR3 is CASSPVFGSDEAFF. The CDR3 coding sequence is TGTGCCAGCAGCCCCGTGTTCGGCAGCGACGAAGCTTTCTTT.

There are many counts of this clonotype. V gene TRBV6-1 combines with J gene TRBJ1-2; perhaps TRBD1 as D (5 bases). In germline, CDR1 is MNHNS, CDR2 SASEGT. Trimming stripped 1 base from V and 2 bases from J, with 14 bases between. This CDR3 spans 16 amino acids. CDR3 protein: CASSEELGRRNYGYTF. The CDR3 DNA reads as TGTGCCAGCAGTGAAGAACTGGGACGGCGAAACTATGGCTACACCTTC.

This clonotype showed up many times. This chain uses TRBV18 with TRBJ2-4; D is unresolved. Trimming removed 3 bases at V and 0 bases at J, with 9 bases between. Germline CDR1 KGHSH, CDR2 LQKENI. The CDR3 consists of 15 residues. The CDR3 bases are TGTGCCAGCTCACCGACGGGCCTAGCCAAAAACATTCAGTACTTC. Translated: CASSPTGLAKNIQYF.